This T cell receptor (beta chain) was observed in a study of CD8+ T cells in alopecia areata. Study-level information: Treated patients received oral tofacitinib, 5 to 10 mg twice daily. General observations from the study: With patients, TCR sharing proved less clear than in mice, a difference possibly related to HLA.

As for this clone: Its antigen remains unknown.

After removal of 1 base from V and 5 bases from J, the junction contained 1 base not matched to a gene. The CDR3 totals 12 residues. Germline V gene lookup returns CDR1 GTSNPN and CDR2 SVGIG (reference sequence). Extracted RNA was reverse transcribed into cDNA, the sequencing template. TCRdb's copy holds only in-frame clones and misses some; the assay was immunoSEQ multiplex PCR. The table lists under 300,000 clones, 60% of them singletons. Treatment here: oral pan-JAK inhibitor, 5-10 mg twice daily. This specimen consisted of CD4+ T cells sorted from blood, obtained at roughly week 53, from a patient treated with tofacitinib. The TCR was taken from a human donor with alopecia areata. The V gene is TRBV30, the J gene TRBJ1-1, with 7 bases that match TRBD1. The CDR3 spells CAWSAGGTEAFF. The CDR3 nucleotides read TGTGCCTGGAGTGCAGGGGGGACTGAAGCTTTCTTT. Complete variable domain (other parts from reference TRBV30 and TRBJ1-1): SQTIHQWPATLVQPVGSPLSLECTVEGTSNPNLYWYRQAAGRGLQLLFYSVGIGQISSEVPQNLSASRPQDRQFILSSKKLLLSDSGFYLCAWSAGGTEAFFGQGTRLTVV.